The clone carrying this T cell receptor (beta chain) was observed a single time. The antigen is undetermined. The CDR3 sequence is 14 residues long. The germline gives CDR1 KGHSH, CDR2 LQKENI. V dropped 5 bases and J dropped 2; count of bases not matched to a gene: 2. The data originate from a study of Ad26.COV2.S vaccination and SARS-CoV-2 variants. General study results and limits: The TCR-based breadth and depth measures might underestimate overall T cell responses. Marked by substantial breadth, spike-specific CD8+ and CD4+ T cell responses were reportedly seen after vaccination. Placebo and vaccine recipients had non-spike TCR breadth that was similar.

The repertoire was sequenced with immunoSEQ multiplex PCR; TCRdb's copy has only in-frame clones and lacks some. The repertoire holds roughly 150,000 clones, with more than 80% as singletons. V gene TRBV18 combines with J gene TRBJ2-2, with 7 bases that match TRBD1. The clonotype was recovered from a human donor who had recovered from COVID-19. The sample was peripheral blood, taken after recovery from COVID-19. The CDR3 sequence: CASSDRANTGELFF. The CDR3 DNA reads as TGTGCCAGCTCAGACAGGGCCAACACCGGGGAGCTGTTTTTT.